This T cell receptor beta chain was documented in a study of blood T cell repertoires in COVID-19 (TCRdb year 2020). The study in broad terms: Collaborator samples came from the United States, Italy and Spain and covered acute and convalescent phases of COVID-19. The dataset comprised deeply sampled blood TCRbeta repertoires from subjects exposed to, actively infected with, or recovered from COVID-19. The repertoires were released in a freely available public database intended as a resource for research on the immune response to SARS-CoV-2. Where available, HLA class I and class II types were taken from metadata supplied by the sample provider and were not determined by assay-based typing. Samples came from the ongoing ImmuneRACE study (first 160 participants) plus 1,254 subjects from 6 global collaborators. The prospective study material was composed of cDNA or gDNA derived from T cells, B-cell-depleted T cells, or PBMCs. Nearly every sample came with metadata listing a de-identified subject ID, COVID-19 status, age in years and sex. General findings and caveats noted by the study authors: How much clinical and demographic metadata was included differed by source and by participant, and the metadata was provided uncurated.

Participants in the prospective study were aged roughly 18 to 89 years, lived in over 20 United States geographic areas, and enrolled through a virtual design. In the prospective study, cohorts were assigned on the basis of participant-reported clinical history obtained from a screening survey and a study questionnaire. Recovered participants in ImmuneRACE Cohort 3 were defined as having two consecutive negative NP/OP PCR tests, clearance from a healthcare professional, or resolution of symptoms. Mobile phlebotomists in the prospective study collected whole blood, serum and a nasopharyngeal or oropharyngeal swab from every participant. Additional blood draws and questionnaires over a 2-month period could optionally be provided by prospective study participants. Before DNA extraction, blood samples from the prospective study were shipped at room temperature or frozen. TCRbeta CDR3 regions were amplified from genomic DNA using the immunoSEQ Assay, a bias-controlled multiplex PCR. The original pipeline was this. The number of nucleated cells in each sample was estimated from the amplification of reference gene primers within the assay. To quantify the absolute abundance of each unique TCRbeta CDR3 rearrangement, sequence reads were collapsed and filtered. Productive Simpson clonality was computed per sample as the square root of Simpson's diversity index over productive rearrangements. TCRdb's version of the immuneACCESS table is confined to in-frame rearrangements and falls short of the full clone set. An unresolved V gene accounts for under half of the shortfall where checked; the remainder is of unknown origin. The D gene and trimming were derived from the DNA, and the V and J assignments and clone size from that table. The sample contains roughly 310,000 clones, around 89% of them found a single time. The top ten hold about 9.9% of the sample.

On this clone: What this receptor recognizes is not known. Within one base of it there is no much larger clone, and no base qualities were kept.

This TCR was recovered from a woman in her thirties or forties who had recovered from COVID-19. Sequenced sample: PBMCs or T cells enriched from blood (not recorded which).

CDR3 sequence: CASSGTGGQETQYF. The DNA sequence is given as TGTGCCAGCAGCGGAACAGGGGGACAAGAGACCCAGTACTTC. The chain uses TRBV3-1 (or the pseudogene TRBV3-2) and TRBJ2-5; 8 central bases correspond to TRBD1. As encoded in the germline V gene (reference sequence), CDR1 is LGHDT while CDR2 is YNNKEL. For this chain, trimming is 5 bases at the V end and 2 bases at the J end, and the number of junction bases without a gene match is 4. From its cysteine to its phenylalanine, the CDR3 spans 14 amino acids. Kept here is only the CDR3 DNA, which spans 42 bases and is read in frame from base 1.